Following are 23 T cell receptor beta chains from one sample sequenced in a study of monozygotic twins with inflammatory bowel disease. Using the 5' RACE reads, TCRdb records one entry per CDR3 protein without DNA. Here the sample table reports just over 300,000 distinct CDR3 sequences. Sequencing used blood. These TCRs come from a human donor with ulcerative colitis or Crohn's disease, or a healthy co-twin of an affected twin (not recorded which).

V and J are TRBV7-2 and TRBJ1-6. Germline-derived CDR1 and CDR2 are SGHTA and FQGNSA. The CDR3 contains 13 residues. CDR3 loop: CASSLTQQDSLHF.

The chain uses TRBV3-1 and TRBJ2-1; TCRdb outputs TRBD2, but without DNA this stays unchecked. The CDR3 covers 14 residues. CDR1 and CDR2 from the germline V gene are LGHDT and YNNKEL (reference sequence). This CDR3 reads CASTRYGSEGEQFF.

The rearrangement joins TRBV6-2 or TRBV6-3 to TRBJ2-4; checking the TCRdb D call of TRBD1 is not possible without DNA. The V gene's germline CDR1 is MNHEY and CDR2 SVGEGT. The CDR3 is made up of 16 amino acids. This CDR3 reads CASSYGSGTPKNIQYF.

The chain is built from TRBV7-9 and TRBJ1-1. Germline-derived CDR1 and CDR2 are SEHNR and FQNEAQ (reference sequence). The CDR3 spans 13 residues. The CDR3 region is CASTLTSNTEAFF.

This chain joins TRBV4-3 and TRBJ2-2; the D call of TRBD2 rests on TCRdb alone, since no DNA is present to check it. In germline, CDR1 is LGHNA, CDR2 YSLEER. This CDR3 is 15 amino acids long. The CDR3 reads CASSQEPSGTGELFF.

J is TRBJ2-2 and V is TRBV6-5; TCRdb lists TRBD2, though no DNA is available to test this call. The CDR3 has 15 amino acids. CDR1 is MNHEY, CDR2 SVGAGI, per germline. CDR3 in amino acids: CASSWLAGSTGELFF.

The chain has TRBV7-2 and TRBJ2-5; TCRdb picks TRBD2, but there is no DNA to check that call. Germline CDR1 is SGHTA and CDR2 is FQGNSA. The CDR3 length is 17 residues. CDR3 sequence: CASSLGGIAGGRETQYF.

The chain couples TRBV5-1 to TRBJ1-1; lacking DNA, the TRBD1 call made by TCRdb goes unchecked. CDR1 and CDR2 from the germline V gene are SGHRS and YFSETQ. This CDR3 spans 15 amino acids. This CDR3 is CASSLAGQGGTEAFF. Together with reference TRBV5-1 and TRBJ1-1, the CDR3 gives the full variable domain: KAGVTQTPRYLIKTRGQQVTLSCSPISGHRSVSWYQQTPGQGLQFLFEYFSETQRNKGNFPGRFSGRQFSNSRSEMNVSTLELGDSALYLCASSLAGQGGTEAFFGQGTRLTVV.

The chain carries TRBV7-2 and TRBJ2-5; the TCRdb D gene call, TRBD2, has no DNA to confirm it. The CDR3 spans 16 residues. The germline CDR1 and CDR2 sequences are SGHTA and FQGNSA. CDR3 sequence reads: CASSQGLSGSMETQYF.

The chain is built from TRBV20-1 and TRBJ1-6; the D gene TCRdb calls, TRBD1, cannot be checked with no DNA. This CDR3 contains 17 residues. The germline V gene has CDR1 DFQATT and CDR2 SNEGSKA (reference sequence). The CDR3 loop reads CSASRDRGHLGNSPLHF.

The chain employs TRBV4-3 and TRBJ2-7; TCRdb designates TRBD2, a call that cannot be tested without DNA. The germline V gene encodes CDR1 LGHNA and CDR2 YSLEER. The CDR3 extends over 15 amino acids. The CDR3 region is CASSQDARAFYEQYF.

The genes are TRBV5-1 and TRBJ1-1; TCRdb names TRBD1, which stays unverified in the absence of DNA. Germline V lookup: CDR1 SGHRS, CDR2 YFSETQ. The CDR3 is made up of 13 amino acids. CDR3 sequence reads: CASSLAQGYEAFF.

The rearrangement joins TRBV7-2 to TRBJ2-2; the TCRdb call, TRBD1, lacks DNA for checking. Germline CDR1 is SGHTA and CDR2 is FQGNSA. This CDR3 region has 17 residues. The CDR3 spells CASSLGTRLRGTGELFF.

V is TRBV20-1 and J is TRBJ2-5. CDR1 DFQATT and CDR2 SNEGSKA come from the germline V gene (reference sequence). The CDR3 sequence is 11 residues long. The CDR3 sequence is CSAPDRETQYF.

The chain has TRBV6-6 and TRBJ1-2; with no DNA, the TCRdb D assignment of TRBD1 cannot be verified. The CDR3 consists of 14 residues. Germline V gene data show CDR1 as MNHNY and CDR2 as SVGAGI (reference sequence). This CDR3 is CASRNGQGAYGYTF.

This rearrangement joins TRBV6-2 or TRBV6-3 to TRBJ1-5. The CDR3 runs to 17 residues. Germline V lookup: CDR1 MNHEY, CDR2 SVGEGT. CDR3: CASSYLIQGKSNQPQHF.

V is TRBV20-1 and J is TRBJ1-2; TCRdb indicates TRBD1, and absent DNA this call remains unverified. Germline loops: CDR1 DFQATT, CDR2 SNEGSKA (reference sequence). The CDR3 is made up of 15 amino acids. CDR3 residues: CSAAPPTGGYYGYTF.

CDR3 amino acids: CASSLDSVNNQPQHF. The chain couples TRBV7-2 to TRBJ1-5. The CDR3 consists of 15 residues. In germline, CDR1 is SGHTA, CDR2 FQGNSA. The whole variable domain, remainder taken from reference TRBV7-2 and TRBJ1-5, is GAGVSQSPSNKVTEKGKDVELRCDPISGHTALYWYRQSLGQGLEFLIYFQGNSAPDKSGLPSDRFSAERTGGSVSTLTIQRTQQEDSAVYLCASSLDSVNNQPQHFGDGTRLSIL.

The chain has TRBV6-2 or TRBV6-3 and TRBJ2-1; the D call of TRBD1 rests on TCRdb alone, since no DNA is present to check it. This CDR3 region has 15 residues. Per germline, CDR1 MNHEY and CDR2 SVGEGT. The CDR3 loop is CASSRVGGSYNEQFF.

V is TRBV24-1 and J is TRBJ2-7. Looked up from germline, CDR1 is KGHDR and CDR2 is SFDVKD. This CDR3 comprises 15 residues. The CDR3 sequence: CATSEARAWPYEQYF.

This chain connects TRBV20-1 to TRBJ2-7. CDR3 length: 14 residues. Germline CDR1 and CDR2: DFQATT and SNEGSKA (reference sequence). CDR3 in amino acids: CSARVKRESYEQYF.

The chain combines TRBV5-1 with TRBJ1-6. The CDR3 totals 16 residues. Germline CDR1 SGHRS, CDR2 YFSETQ. Here the CDR3 reads CASSRGDELTNSPLHF.

The V call is TRBV18, the J call TRBJ2-7; TCRdb designates TRBD1, a call that cannot be tested without DNA. The CDR3 totals 16 residues. Germline V gene lookup returns CDR1 KGHSH and CDR2 LQKENI. CDR3 residues: CASHGKGSGAPYEQYF.